Listed below are T cell receptor beta chains from one sample, sequenced in a study of T cell responses to AZD1222 COVID-19 vaccine. The repertoire was sequenced with immunoSEQ multiplex PCR; TCRdb's copy has only in-frame clones and lacks some. The sample carries roughly 120,000 clones, 88% recorded once. Sequences were derived from peripheral blood, sampled on day 0 of AZD1222 vaccination. The receptor set was obtained from an adult in good health. CDR3s include the opening cysteine and the closing phenylalanine or tryptophan. Fields, in order: CDR3 protein, CDR3 DNA, clone size, J gene, D gene, V gene. D genes are given only for firm matches. Size values are once, few and many counts, or a class for expanded clones, and some rows have none.

CASSVISGGSYNEQFF TGCGCCAGCAGCGTTATTAGCGGGGGCTCCTACAATGAGCAGTTCTTC - TRBJ2-1 TRBD2 TRBV5-1
CASSPGQGSYEQYF TGTGCCAGCTCACCGGGACAGGGATCCTACGAGCAGTACTTC - TRBJ2-7 TRBD1 TRBV18
CASSSWDSSYEQYF TGCGCCAGCAGCTCCTGGGACTCAAGTTACGAGCAGTACTTC - TRBJ2-7 - TRBV5-1
CASSKDRIWSTDTQYF TGTGCCAGCAGCAAAGATAGAATTTGGAGCACAGATACGCAGTATTTT - TRBJ2-3 - TRBV21-1
CASIRQGASGNTIYF TGTGCCAGCATACGACAGGGGGCCTCTGGAAACACCATATATTTT - TRBJ1-3 TRBD1 TRBV6-5
CASSMGSGANVLTF TGTGCCAGTAGTATGGGGTCTGGGGCCAACGTCCTGACTTTC - TRBJ2-6 - TRBV19
CASSSDRENTIYF TGTGCCAGCAGCTCGGACAGAGAAAACACCATATATTTT - TRBJ1-3 - TRBV5-5
CASRPPLIGGANQPQHF TGTGCCAGCAGACCTCCTCTTATAGGGGGCGCGAATCAGCCCCAGCATTTT - TRBJ1-5 TRBD1 TRBV28
CATSDHWDRSTDTQYF TGTGCCACCAGTGATCATTGGGACAGAAGCACAGATACGCAGTATTTT - TRBJ2-3 TRBD1 TRBV24-1
CASSEAHFYSNQPQHF TGTGCCAGCAGTGAAGCCCACTTCTATAGCAATCAGCCCCAGCATTTT - TRBJ1-5 - TRBV6-1
CAFSDGNSNQPQHF TGTGCCTTCTCGGACGGTAATAGCAATCAGCCCCAGCATTTT once TRBJ1-5 - TRBV2
CASSLVSYEQYF TGTGCCAGCAGCTTAGTGTCCTACGAGCAGTACTTC few TRBJ2-7 - TRBV7-9
CASSQEASWGRTNF TGTGCCAGCAGCCAAGAGGCTTCCTGGGGCCGTACGAATTTT - TRBJ2-3 - TRBV11-2
CASSSGESNQPQHF TGTGCCAGCAGCTCGGGGGAAAGCAATCAGCCCCAGCATTTT - TRBJ1-5 - TRBV9
CASTTGLHGYNEQFF TGTGCCAGCACCACAGGGCTACACGGCTACAATGAGCAGTTCTTC - TRBJ2-1 - TRBV6-5
CASSGTGATEAFF TGTGCCAGTAGTGGGACAGGGGCAACTGAAGCTTTCTTT - TRBJ1-1 TRBD1 TRBV19
CARDRGGYTF TGTGCCAGGGATCGCGGGGGCTACACCTTC - TRBJ1-2 - TRBV9
CASSSRLAGQETQYF TGTGCCAGCAGCTCTCGACTAGCGGGTCAAGAGACCCAGTACTTC once TRBJ2-5 TRBD2 TRBV7-3
CASSLDEGANTEAFF TGTGCCAGCAGCTTAGATGAGGGGGCGAACACTGAAGCTTTCTTT - TRBJ1-1 TRBD1 TRBV7-8
CAISVGTGNGANEKLFF TGTGCCATCAGTGTTGGGACAGGGAATGGAGCTAATGAAAAACTGTTTTTT once TRBJ1-4 TRBD1 TRBV10-3
CAWIYWAGGPTGELFF TGTGCCTGGATTTACTGGGCGGGAGGGCCCACCGGGGAGCTGTTTTTT once TRBJ2-2 TRBD2 TRBV30
CASGSNRAGGGYTF TGTGCCAGCGGTTCGAACCGGGCAGGGGGAGGCTACACCTTC - TRBJ1-2 TRBD1 TRBV7-9
CASSLDGGRYEQYF TGTGCCAGCAGCTTAGACGGGGGGAGGTACGAGCAGTACTTC - TRBJ2-7 TRBD2 TRBV7-2
CASSPTSGRSYEQYF TGCGCCAGCAGCCCGACTAGCGGGCGCTCCTACGAGCAGTACTTC - TRBJ2-7 TRBD2 TRBV5-1
CASTLGPTGELFF TGCGCCAGCACCTTGGGACCGACCGGGGAGCTGTTTTTT - TRBJ2-2 - TRBV5-1
CATSSYNEQFF TGTGCCACCAGCAGTTACAATGAGCAGTTCTTC few TRBJ2-1 - TRBV6-5
CASSLTGGIDTIYF TGTGCCAGCAGTCTGACAGGGGGCATAGACACCATATATTTT - TRBJ1-3 TRBD1 TRBV6-6
CASSQDLGGEWCARFF TGTGCCAGCAGCCAAGATTTAGGGGGGGAGTGGTGCGCTAGGTTTTTT once TRBJ1-4 - TRBV14
CASGQGFGQPQHF TGTGCCAGCGGGCAGGGGTTCGGTCAGCCCCAGCATTTT once TRBJ1-5 - TRBV12-3/TRBV12-4
CASSLAGTVQHF TGTGCCAGCAGCTTGGCCGGGACTGTCCAGCATTTT - TRBJ1-5 - TRBV5-6
CASSRDRGLDGYTF TGTGCCAGCAGCCGGGACAGGGGGCTGGATGGCTACACCTTC - TRBJ1-2 TRBD1 TRBV5-6
CASSLIAWPSSGANVLTF TGTGCCAGCAGCTTAATAGCATGGCCCAGCTCTGGGGCCAACGTCCTGACTTTC - TRBJ2-6 - TRBV7-2
CASSLARAGEQYF TGTGCCAGCAGCTTAGCCAGGGCGGGGGAGCAGTACTTC few TRBJ2-7 - TRBV7-9
CASQKQGSLNYGYTF TGTGCCAGCCAAAAACAGGGGTCCCTAAACTATGGCTACACCTTC - TRBJ1-2 TRBD1 TRBV6-5
CASTLVGGENSPLHF TGTGCCAGCACTCTAGTCGGGGGGGAAAATTCACCCCTCCACTTT few TRBJ1-6 - TRBV27
CASSAGLAGYIVQYF TGTGCCAGCAGCGCCGGACTAGCGGGGTATATCGTGCAGTACTTC once TRBJ2-7 TRBD2 TRBV5-6
CASRATGNTIYF TGTGCCAGCAGGGCCACGGGAAACACCATATATTTT - TRBJ1-3 - TRBV6-5
CAWSVKGTDNRAFF TGTGCCTGGAGTGTAAAAGGGACAGATAACCGAGCTTTCTTT - TRBJ1-1 TRBD1 TRBV30
CASSSDRAGEKLFF TGTGCCAGCTCATCGGACAGGGCGGGTGAAAAACTGTTTTTT - TRBJ1-4 TRBD1 TRBV18
CASSFSGDGREQYF TGTGCCAGCAGCTTTTCGGGGGATGGTCGCGAGCAGTACTTC - TRBJ2-7 - TRBV11-2
CATSGLAGVNTDTQYF TGTGCCACCAGCGGACTAGCGGGAGTTAACACAGATACGCAGTATTTT - TRBJ2-3 TRBD2 TRBV24-1
CASTSISGSYEQYF TGTGCCAGCACCTCAATCTCTGGCTCCTACGAGCAGTACTTC - TRBJ2-7 - TRBV5-6
CASSYTYSLLNEKLFF TGTGCCAGCAGTTACACCTACTCTCTTCTAAATGAAAAACTGTTTTTT - TRBJ1-4 - TRBV6-5
CASKQGASGYGYTF TGTGCCAGTAAACAGGGGGCGTCCGGGTATGGCTACACCTTC - TRBJ1-2 TRBD1 TRBV19
CASSSPGQGNYEQYF TGTGCCAGCAGTTCCCCGGGACAGGGGAACTACGAGCAGTACTTC - TRBJ2-7 TRBD1 TRBV6-5
CASSLAREKLFF TGTGCCAGCAGCCTGGCCCGAGAAAAACTGTTTTTT - TRBJ1-4 - TRBV7-8
CASSPLAGETDTQYF TGTGCCAGCTCACCATTAGCGGGGGAAACAGATACGCAGTATTTT - TRBJ2-3 TRBD2 TRBV18
CASSAESAALGEQYF TGTGCCAGCAGCGCAGAGTCTGCGGCGTTGGGCGAGCAGTACTTC - TRBJ2-7 - TRBV9
CASSAAGTLYGYTF TGTGCCAGCAGTGCAGCAGGGACTTTGTATGGCTACACCTTC - TRBJ1-2 - TRBV2
CASSQGVWDRNAEAFF TGCGCCAGCAGCCAAGGCGTGTGGGACAGGAACGCTGAAGCTTTCTTT - TRBJ1-1 TRBD1 TRBV4-3
CASSLPRDRGGYTF TGTGCCAGCAGTCTCCCCCGGGACAGGGGTGGCTACACCTTC few TRBJ1-2 TRBD1 TRBV28
CASSFSGQVSYEQYF TGCGCCAGCAGCTTTTCGGGACAGGTCTCCTACGAGCAGTACTTC once TRBJ2-7 TRBD1 TRBV5-1